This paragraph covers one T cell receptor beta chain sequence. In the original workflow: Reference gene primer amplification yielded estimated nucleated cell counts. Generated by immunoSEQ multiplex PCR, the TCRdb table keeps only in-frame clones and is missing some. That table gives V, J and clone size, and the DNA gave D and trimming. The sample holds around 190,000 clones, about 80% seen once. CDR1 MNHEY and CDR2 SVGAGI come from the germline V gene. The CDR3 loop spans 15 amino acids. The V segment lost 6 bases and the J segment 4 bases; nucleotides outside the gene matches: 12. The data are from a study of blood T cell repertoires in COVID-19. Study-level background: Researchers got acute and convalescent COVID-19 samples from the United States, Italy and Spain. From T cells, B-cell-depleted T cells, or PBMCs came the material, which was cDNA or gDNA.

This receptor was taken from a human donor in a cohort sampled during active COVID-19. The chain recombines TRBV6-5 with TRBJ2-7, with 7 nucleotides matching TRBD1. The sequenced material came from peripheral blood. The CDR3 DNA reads TGTGCCAGCAGCCTCGACAGGGACGTAGGATACGAGCAGTACTTC. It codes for CASSLDRDVGYEQYF.